The 19 T cell receptor beta chains below were found in one sample sequenced in a study of CD8+CD57+ T cells in acquired aplastic anemia (dated by TCRdb to the late 2010s). Expansion of CD8+CD57+ cells had been shown by flow cytometry in the patients chosen for sequencing. Data came from an Illumina HiSeq 2000. Genomic DNA was used as template for profiling of TCR beta VDJ combinations and CDR3 sequences. TCRdb applied fastp at Q25 and MiXCR to the public reads, then kept only in-frame beta chains. Identical CDR3 protein sequences are pooled into one entry, listed with their most common genes and DNA. The sample table holds roughly 500,000 distinct CDR3 sequences, of which over 25% were seen once. The ten largest clones add up to roughly 0.8% of the sample. Sequenced material: sorted CD4+, CD8+, or CD8+CD57+ T cells (not recorded which) from PBMCs. The receptor set was obtained from a human donor with aplastic anemia.

The genes are TRBV5-6 and TRBJ2-7; 9 bases are a match to TRBD2. Germline assignment: CDR1 SGHDT and CDR2 YYEEEE. The CDR3 runs to 16 residues. Trimming removed 0 bases from V and 5 bases from J; junction bases left unmatched: 9. The CDR3, as DNA: TGTGCCAGCAGCTTGGGCGCGGGAGGGCCGTACGACGAGCAGTACTTC. It is translated as CASSLGAGGPYDEQYF.

This chain connects TRBV19 to TRBJ1-1; 12 bases are shared with TRBD1. V shed 5 bases and J 8 bases; nucleotides not matched to a gene: 3. The CDR3 extends over 13 amino acids. Germline CDR1 reads LNHDA; CDR2 reads SQIVND (reference sequence). The CDR3 here is CASSGTGGAEAFF. As DNA, the CDR3 is TGTGCCAGTAGTGGGACAGGGGGCGCCGAAGCTTTCTTT.

The chain joins TRBV5-6 to TRBJ2-4; D possibly corresponds to TRBD1 (6 bases). The CDR3 consists of 14 residues. Trimming cost V 4 bases and J 2 bases, with 10 bases left between them. Germline-derived CDR1 and CDR2 are SGHDT and YYEEEE. CDR3 nucleotide sequence: TGTGCCAGCAGCGTACAGGGTACCAAAAACATTCAGTACTTC. Protein product: CASSVQGTKNIQYF.

The count of this clonotype is one. The CDR3 bases are TGCAGCGTTAAGGAGGGGGAGCTGTTTTTT. Translating it yields CSVKEGELFF. The chain uses TRBV29-1 and TRBJ2-2; no firm D call. The CDR3 covers 10 residues. V was pared by 5 bases and J by 8 bases, with 6 bases between. Germline V gene data show CDR1 as SQVTM and CDR2 as ANQGSEA.

A word on this clonotype: Sequence at one end of the junction differs from germline and may be a read error. The genes are TRBV19 and TRBJ2-1, with a possible D match to TRBD2 (5 bases). Germline V lookup: CDR1 LNHDA, CDR2 SQIVND (reference sequence). The CDR3 covers 15 residues. CDR3 protein: CASSILLAGGAEQLF. The CDR3 DNA sequence: TGTGCCAGTAGTATACTGCTAGCAGGAGGTGCTGAGCAGCTCTTC.

The chain joins TRBV7-2 to TRBJ2-5; the match to TRBD2 covers 7 bases. Per germline, CDR1 SGHTA and CDR2 FQGNSA. The CDR3 is made up of 17 amino acids. With 2 bases clipped from V and 7 bases from J, the junction kept 16 bases outside the gene matches. The CDR3 loop reads CASSLPWRERPEGTQYF. The CDR3 bases are TGTGCCAGCAGCTTACCGTGGCGGGAGCGCCCAGAGGGGACCCAGTACTTC.

This chain uses TRBV19 with TRBJ1-3; D gene uncertain. Germline V CDR1 and CDR2: LNHDA, SQIVND (reference sequence). The V end lost 5 bases, the J end lost 0 bases, and 20 bases lay between the germline ends. CDR3 length equals 18 residues. CDR3 coding DNA: TGTGCCAGTAGTGCCGACTCCCTAGACGGGTACTCTGGAAACACCATATATTTT. Translating gives CASSADSLDGYSGNTIYF.

This chain links TRBV27 with TRBJ2-7, with D possibly being TRBD1 (7 bases). The ends were cut back, 5 bases at V and 0 bases at J, with 17 bases in the middle. The CDR3 runs to 16 residues. In germline, CDR1 is MNHEY, CDR2 SMNVEV (reference sequence). For the CDR3, the DNA is TGTGCCAGCAGTCTCAGGGGGGCGGGCAGCTCCTACGAGCAGTACTTC. Encoded protein: CASSLRGAGSSYEQYF.

This clonotype was detected ten times or more. The V call is TRBV19, the J call TRBJ2-2; D perhaps matches TRBD2 (6 bases). The CDR3 runs 16 residues. Germline V gene lookup returns CDR1 LNHDA and CDR2 SQIVND (reference sequence). The germline V and J ends were trimmed by 1 base and 2 bases, with 11 bases remaining between them. The CDR3 spells CASSIGGGPNTGELFF. CDR3 coding DNA: TGTGCCAGTAGTATAGGTGGAGGGCCCAACACCGGGGAGCTGTTTTTT.

This clonotype was counted once. V and J are TRBV25-1 and TRBJ1-3; D may be TRBD1 (6 bases). CDR3 length: 19 amino acids. Germline CDR1 reads MGHDK; CDR2 reads SYGVNS. The ends were cut back, 6 bases at V and 0 bases at J, with 24 bases in the middle. The CDR3 is CASSQGRGYGYTSGNTIYF. CDR3 coding DNA: TGTGCCAGCAGCCAGGGGAGAGGCTATGGCTACACCTCTGGAAACACCATATATTTT.

The chain recombines TRBV6-5 with TRBJ1-5; no clear D. Per the germline V gene, CDR1 is MNHEY and CDR2 is SVGAGI. V was cut by 3 bases and J by 0 bases, with 9 bases left in between. The CDR3 loop spans 15 amino acids. The CDR3 region has the DNA TGTGCCAGCAGTTATCGCGGAAATAGCAATCAGCCCCAGCATTTT. Amino acid sequence: CASSYRGNSNQPQHF.

A note on this clonotype: A single base separates this from a much larger clone, so it may be a read error. The V call is TRBV19, the J call TRBJ2-2, with D possibly TRBD2 on 6 matching bases. Germline loops: CDR1 LNHDA, CDR2 SQIVND (reference sequence). The CDR3 spans 15 residues. V was pared by 5 bases and J by 0 bases, with 10 bases between. This chain's CDR3 is CASSGGEPNTGELFF. In DNA, the CDR3 is TGTGCCAGTAGTGGCGGGGAACCGAACACCGGGGAGCTGTTTTTT. Based on the CDR3 plus reference TRBV19 and TRBJ2-2, the full variable domain is DGGITQSPKYLFRKEGQNVTLSCEQNLNHDAMYWYRQDPGQGLRLIYYSQIVNDFQKGDIAEGYSVSREKKESFPLTVTSAQKNPTAFYLCASSGGEPNTGELFFGEGSRLTVL.

The chain carries TRBV19 and TRBJ2-7; 9 nucleotides match TRBD1. This CDR3 is 15 amino acids long. Germline CDR1 LNHDA, CDR2 SQIVND (reference sequence). V was pared by 9 bases and J by 2 bases, with 11 bases of the junction left unmatched. The CDR3 bases are TGTGCCAGCAGCTCAGCCGGGACAGGGCCCTACGAGCAGTACTTC. Translation gives CASSSAGTGPYEQYF. The full variable domain, completed using reference TRBV19 and TRBJ2-7, is DGGITQSPKYLFRKEGQNVTLSCEQNLNHDAMYWYRQDPGQGLRLIYYSQIVNDFQKGDIAEGYSVSREKKESFPLTVTSAQKNPTAFYLCASSSAGTGPYEQYFGPGTRLTVT.

The table lists this clonotype with many counts. The chain joins TRBV19 to TRBJ1-1, with a weak D call TRBD1 (5 bases). The CDR3 length is 13 residues. The V gene lost 3 bases and the J gene lost 5 bases, with 10 bases spanning the gap. CDR1 LNHDA and CDR2 SQIVND come from the germline V gene (reference sequence). CDR3 in amino acids: CASSMGGETEAFF. CDR3 nucleotides: TGTGCCAGTAGTATGGGGGGAGAGACTGAAGCTTTCTTT. The full variable domain, rest sourced from reference TRBV19 and TRBJ1-1, is DGGITQSPKYLFRKEGQNVTLSCEQNLNHDAMYWYRQDPGQGLRLIYYSQIVNDFQKGDIAEGYSVSREKKESFPLTVTSAQKNPTAFYLCASSMGGETEAFFGQGTRLTVV.

This clonotype was observed many times. The chain links TRBV6-4 to TRBJ2-7; 10 bases are shared with TRBD1. The germline CDR1 and CDR2 sequences are MRHNA and SNTAGT. CDR3 size: 13 residues. V lost 6 bases and J lost 5; bases outside the gene matches: 4. The CDR3 is CASSADRGDEQYF. The CDR3 bases are TGTGCCAGCAGCGCGGACAGGGGGGACGAGCAGTACTTC.

This clonotype was seen at least ten times. The rearrangement uses TRBV20-1 and TRBJ2-5; D ambiguous. The CDR3 contains 12 residues. V was cut by 0 bases and J by 4 bases, with 6 bases left in between. Germline lookup yields CDR1 DFQATT and CDR2 SNEGSKA (reference sequence). The CDR3 nucleotides read TGCAGTGCTAGAGATCGGCCAGAGACCCAGTACTTC. The encoded protein is CSARDRPETQYF.

This clonotype was picked up a small number of times. The CDR3 reads CASSEPGVYGYTF. The CDR3 coding sequence is TGTGCCAGCAGTGAGCCGGGAGTCTATGGCTACACCTTC. The chain recombines TRBV25-1 with TRBJ1-2; D not certain. The V end was cut by 3 bases, the J end by 4 bases, with 9 bases between. The CDR3 covers 13 residues. CDR1 and CDR2 (germline): MGHDK, SYGVNS.

The gene calls are TRBV14 and TRBJ1-1; D remains ambiguous. The CDR3 sequence is 16 residues long. V was shortened by 2 bases and J by 5 bases, with 18 bases between the two germline ends. Looked up from germline, CDR1 is SGHDN and CDR2 is FVKESK. The CDR3 DNA sequence: TGTGCCAGCAGCCAACACACTCCGGGGAGTGGTACTGAAGCTTTCTTT. Protein sequence: CASSQHTPGSGTEAFF.

The chain links TRBV19 to TRBJ2-5; TRBD2 matches at 7 bases. The trim removed 11 bases at V and 2 bases at J, leaving 17 bases unmatched. CDR1 and CDR2 (germline): LNHDA, SQIVND (reference sequence). The CDR3 consists of 16 residues. The CDR3 loop reads CAWSVVGGPGQETQYF. CDR3 DNA: TGTGCCTGGAGTGTAGTGGGAGGGCCGGGGCAAGAGACCCAGTACTTC.